This T cell receptor (beta chain) was captured in a study of blood T cell repertoires in COVID-19. About the study: Sample material is recorded as cDNA or gDNA derived from T cells, B-cell-depleted T cells, or PBMCs.

This table comes from immunoSEQ multiplex PCR, and its TCRdb copy is limited to in-frame clones, with some not included. Of around 390,000 clones in the sample, around nine tenths were seen once. CDR1 is MRHNA and CDR2 is SNTAGT in the germline V gene. V lost 7 bases, J lost 9 bases, and 14 bases lay in between. The CDR3 length is 12 residues. Clinical histories supplied by participants themselves formed the basis of cohort assignment. Specimen: PBMCs or T cells enriched from blood (not recorded which). V gene TRBV6-4 combines with J gene TRBJ2-3; tentative D call: TRBD1 (5 bases). The sequence derives from a woman aged 45 to 65 who had recovered from COVID-19. The CDR3 reads CASMSRWGTQYF. The CDR3 DNA follows: TGTGCCAGCATGTCCCGGTGGGGCACGCAGTATTTT.